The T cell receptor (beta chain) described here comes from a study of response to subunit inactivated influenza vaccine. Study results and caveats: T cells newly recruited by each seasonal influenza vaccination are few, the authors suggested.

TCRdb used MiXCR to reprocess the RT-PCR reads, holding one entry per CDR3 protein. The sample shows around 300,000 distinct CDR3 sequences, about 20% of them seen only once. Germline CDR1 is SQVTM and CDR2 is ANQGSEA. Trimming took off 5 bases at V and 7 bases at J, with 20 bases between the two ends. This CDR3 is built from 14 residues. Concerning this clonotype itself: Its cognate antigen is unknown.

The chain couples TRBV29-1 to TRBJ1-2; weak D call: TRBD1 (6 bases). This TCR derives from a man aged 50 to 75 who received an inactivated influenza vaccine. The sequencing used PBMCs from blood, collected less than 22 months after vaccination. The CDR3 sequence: CSVTSDRHGFGYTF. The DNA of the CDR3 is TGCAGCGTTACCTCAGACAGGCATGGCTTTGGCTACACCTTC.